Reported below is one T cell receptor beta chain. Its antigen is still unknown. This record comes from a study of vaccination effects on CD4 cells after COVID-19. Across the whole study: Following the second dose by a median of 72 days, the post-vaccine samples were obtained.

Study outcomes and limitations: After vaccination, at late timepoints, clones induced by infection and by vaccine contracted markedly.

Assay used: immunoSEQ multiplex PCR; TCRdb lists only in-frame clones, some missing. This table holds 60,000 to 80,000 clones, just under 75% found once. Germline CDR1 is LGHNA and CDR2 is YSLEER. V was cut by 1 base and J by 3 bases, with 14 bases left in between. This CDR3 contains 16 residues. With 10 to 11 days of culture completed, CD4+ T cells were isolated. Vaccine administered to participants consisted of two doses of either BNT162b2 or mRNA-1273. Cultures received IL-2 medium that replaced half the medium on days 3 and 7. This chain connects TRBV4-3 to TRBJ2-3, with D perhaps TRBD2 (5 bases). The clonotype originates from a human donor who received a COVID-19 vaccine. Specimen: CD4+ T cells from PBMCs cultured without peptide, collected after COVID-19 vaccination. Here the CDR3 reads CASSQGTLWGTDTQYF. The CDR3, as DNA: TGCGCCAGCAGCCAAGGGACTCTTTGGGGAACAGATACGCAGTATTTT.